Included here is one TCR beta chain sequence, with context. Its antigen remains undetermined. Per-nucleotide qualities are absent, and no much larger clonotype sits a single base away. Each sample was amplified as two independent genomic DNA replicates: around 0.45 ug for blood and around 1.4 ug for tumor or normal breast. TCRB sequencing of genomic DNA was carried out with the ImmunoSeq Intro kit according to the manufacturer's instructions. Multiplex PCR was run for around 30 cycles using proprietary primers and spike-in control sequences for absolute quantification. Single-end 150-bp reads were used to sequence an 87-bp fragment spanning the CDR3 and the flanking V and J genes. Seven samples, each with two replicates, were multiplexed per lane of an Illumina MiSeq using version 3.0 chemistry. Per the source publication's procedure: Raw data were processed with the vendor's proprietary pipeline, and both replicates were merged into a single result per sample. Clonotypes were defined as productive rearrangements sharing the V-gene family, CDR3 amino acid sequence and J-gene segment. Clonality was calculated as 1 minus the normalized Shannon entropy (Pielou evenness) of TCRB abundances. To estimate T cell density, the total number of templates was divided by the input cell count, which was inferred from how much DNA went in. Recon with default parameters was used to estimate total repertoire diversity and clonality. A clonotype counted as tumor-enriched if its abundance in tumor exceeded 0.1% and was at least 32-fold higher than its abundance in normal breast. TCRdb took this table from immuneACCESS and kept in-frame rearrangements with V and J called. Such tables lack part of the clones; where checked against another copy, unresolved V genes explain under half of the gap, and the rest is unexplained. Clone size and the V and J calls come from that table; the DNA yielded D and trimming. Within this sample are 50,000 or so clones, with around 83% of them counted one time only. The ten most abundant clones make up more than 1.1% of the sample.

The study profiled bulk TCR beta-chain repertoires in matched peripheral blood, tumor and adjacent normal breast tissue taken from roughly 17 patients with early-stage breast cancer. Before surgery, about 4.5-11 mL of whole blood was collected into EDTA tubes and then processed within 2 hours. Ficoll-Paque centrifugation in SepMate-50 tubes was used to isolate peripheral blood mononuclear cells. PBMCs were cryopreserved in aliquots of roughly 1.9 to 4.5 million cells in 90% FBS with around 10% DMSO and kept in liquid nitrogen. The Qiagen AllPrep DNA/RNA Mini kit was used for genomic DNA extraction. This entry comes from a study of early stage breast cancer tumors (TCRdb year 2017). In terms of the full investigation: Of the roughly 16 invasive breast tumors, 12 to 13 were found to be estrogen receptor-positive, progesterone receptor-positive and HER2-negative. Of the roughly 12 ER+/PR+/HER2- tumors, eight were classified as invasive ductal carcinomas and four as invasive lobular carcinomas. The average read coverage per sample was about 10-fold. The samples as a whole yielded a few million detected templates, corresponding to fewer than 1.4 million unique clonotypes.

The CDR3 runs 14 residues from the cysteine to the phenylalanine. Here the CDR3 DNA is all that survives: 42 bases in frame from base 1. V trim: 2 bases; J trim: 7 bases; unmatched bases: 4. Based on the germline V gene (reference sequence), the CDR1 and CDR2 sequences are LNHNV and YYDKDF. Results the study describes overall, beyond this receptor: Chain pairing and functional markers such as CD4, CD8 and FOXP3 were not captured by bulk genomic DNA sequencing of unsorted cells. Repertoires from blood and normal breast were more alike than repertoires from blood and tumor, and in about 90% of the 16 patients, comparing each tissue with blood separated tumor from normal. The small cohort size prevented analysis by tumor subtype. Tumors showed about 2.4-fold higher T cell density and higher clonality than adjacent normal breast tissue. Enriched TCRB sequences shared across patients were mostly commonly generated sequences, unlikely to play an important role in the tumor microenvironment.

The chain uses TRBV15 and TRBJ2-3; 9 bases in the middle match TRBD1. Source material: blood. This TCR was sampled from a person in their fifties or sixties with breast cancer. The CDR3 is CATSRTGTGNTQYF. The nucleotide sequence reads TGTGCCACCAGCAGAACCGGGACAGGGAATACGCAGTATTTT. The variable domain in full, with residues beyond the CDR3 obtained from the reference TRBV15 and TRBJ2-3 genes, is DAMVIQNPRYQVTQFGKPVTLSCSQTLNHNVMYWYQQKSSQAPKLLFHYYDKDFNNEADTPDNFQSRRPNTSFCFLDIRSPGLGDTAMYLCATSRTGTGNTQYFGPGTRLTVL.